Listed below are T cell receptor beta chains from one sample, sequenced in a study of shared clonotypes between healthy human individuals. Sequenced by immunoSEQ multiplex PCR; TCRdb stores in-frame clones only, minus some. Of about 560,000 clones in the sample, roughly four fifths were seen once. Sequencing was carried out using PBMCs. All receptors derive from a middle-aged woman in good health. Some clones in this sample may be carry-over from other donors' samples. CDR3s include the opening cysteine and the closing phenylalanine or tryptophan. A D gene is named only where the DNA matches it firmly. For some rows the clone size is stated as once, few or many, or as a class when expanded; others skip it.

D gene: NA; clone size: NA; J gene: TRBJ2-5; V gene: TRBV9; CDR3 DNA: TGTGCCAGCAGTTTCACTGGAGGGGAGACCCAGTACTTC; CDR3 protein: CASSFTGGETQYF
D gene: TRBD2; clone size: NA; J gene: TRBJ2-1; V gene: TRBV6-1; CDR3 DNA: TGTGCCAGCAGTACAGGACTAGCGGGAGGGCCCCAGTTCTTC; CDR3 protein: CASSTGLAGGPQFF
D gene: NA; clone size: NA; J gene: TRBJ2-3; V gene: TRBV7-2; CDR3 DNA: TGTGCCAGCAGCTTAGCCCCCGGAGATACGCAGTATTTT; CDR3 protein: CASSLAPGDTQYF
D gene: NA; clone size: once; J gene: TRBJ1-1; V gene: TRBV10-3; CDR3 DNA: TGTGCCATCAGTGGTGAGGGGGACACTGAAGCTTTCTTT; CDR3 protein: CAISGEGDTEAFF
D gene: NA; clone size: NA; J gene: TRBJ2-3; V gene: TRBV28; CDR3 DNA: TGTGCCAGCAGTTCCCCGGACAGAAGGTTTGGCACAGATACGCAGTATTTT; CDR3 protein: CASSSPDRRFGTDTQYF
D gene: NA; clone size: few; J gene: TRBJ1-2; V gene: TRBV28; CDR3 DNA: TGTGCCAGCAGTTTATTGGAAGGAGGGACCAGAGGTGGCTACACCTTC; CDR3 protein: CASSLLEGGTRGGYTF
D gene: TRBD1; clone size: few; J gene: TRBJ2-5; V gene: TRBV28; CDR3 DNA: TGTGCCAGCAGTGGGACAGGGGGCGTAGAGACCCAGTACTTC; CDR3 protein: CASSGTGGVETQYF
D gene: NA; clone size: once; J gene: TRBJ2-2; V gene: TRBV6-5; CDR3 DNA: TGTGCCAGCATGGCGGCGGGTACCGGGGAGCTGTTTTTT; CDR3 protein: CASMAAGTGELFF
D gene: NA; clone size: NA; J gene: TRBJ2-5; V gene: TRBV5-6; CDR3 DNA: TGTGCCAGCAGCCCTGCGCTAGCTAGCCAGACCCAGTACTTC; CDR3 protein: CASSPALASQTQYF
D gene: TRBD1; clone size: NA; J gene: TRBJ2-5; V gene: TRBV28; CDR3 DNA: TGTGCCAGCACGTCCTACGGGGACAGGGGGACGTACCAAGAGACCCAGTACTTC; CDR3 protein: CASTSYGDRGTYQETQYF
D gene: NA; clone size: few; J gene: TRBJ2-7; V gene: TRBV6-1; CDR3 DNA: TGTGCCAGCTGCCTTGGGCAGTCGGGTACCTACGAGCAGTACTTC; CDR3 protein: CASCLGQSGTYEQYF
D gene: NA; clone size: NA; J gene: TRBJ1-4; V gene: TRBV30; CDR3 DNA: TGTGCCTGGAGCCCCCAGGAACTAAAACTGTTTTTT; CDR3 protein: CAWSPQELKLFF
D gene: NA; clone size: NA; J gene: TRBJ2-5; V gene: TRBV5-1; CDR3 DNA: TGCGCCAGCAGCCCGGATCTAGCCCAAGAGACCCAGTACTTC; CDR3 protein: CASSPDLAQETQYF
D gene: NA; clone size: NA; J gene: TRBJ2-1; V gene: TRBV6-1; CDR3 DNA: TGTGCCAGCAGCAGGACTGGCGGGTTGCAGTTCTTC; CDR3 protein: CASSRTGGLQFF
D gene: TRBD1; clone size: NA; J gene: TRBJ2-7; V gene: TRBV29-1; CDR3 DNA: TGCAGCGTTGGGACAGGTGACTCCTACGAGCAGTACTTC; CDR3 protein: CSVGTGDSYEQYF
D gene: TRBD1; clone size: NA; J gene: TRBJ2-2; V gene: TRBV6-1; CDR3 DNA: TGTGCCAGCAGTGGGGACAGGGGGTATACCGGGGAGCTGTTTTTT; CDR3 protein: CASSGDRGYTGELFF
D gene: TRBD1; clone size: once; J gene: TRBJ1-2; V gene: TRBV5-1; CDR3 DNA: TGCGCCAGCAGCTTGGAGCAGGGGGCGGGCTACACCTTC; CDR3 protein: CASSLEQGAGYTF
D gene: TRBD1; clone size: few; J gene: TRBJ1-5; V gene: TRBV18; CDR3 DNA: TGTGCCAGCTCACCCGCAGGGGGACAGGGGGTAGGGAATCAGCCCCAGCATTTT; CDR3 protein: CASSPAGGQGVGNQPQHF
D gene: TRBD1; clone size: NA; J gene: TRBJ2-2; V gene: TRBV5-1; CDR3 DNA: TGCGCCAGCAGCTCCGGGACAGGGGGCACCGGGGAGCTGTTTTTT; CDR3 protein: CASSSGTGGTGELFF
D gene: NA; clone size: many; J gene: TRBJ2-7; V gene: TRBV20-1; CDR3 DNA: TGCAGTGCCGCGGTGGGAAACGAGCAGTACTTC; CDR3 protein: CSAAVGNEQYF
D gene: NA; clone size: many; J gene: TRBJ2-7; V gene: TRBV5-1; CDR3 DNA: TGCGCCAGCAGCTTGGGGGGCCGTTACGAGCAGTACTTC; CDR3 protein: CASSLGGRYEQYF
D gene: TRBD2; clone size: many; J gene: TRBJ2-3; V gene: TRBV30; CDR3 DNA: TGTGCCTTTCGAGGACTAGACACAGATACGCAGTATTTT; CDR3 protein: CAFRGLDTDTQYF
D gene: NA; clone size: NA; J gene: TRBJ2-7; V gene: TRBV9; CDR3 DNA: TGTGCCAGCAGCCCTTTGTCGTCCGGGGGTTCCTACGAGCAGTACTTC; CDR3 protein: CASSPLSSGGSYEQYF
D gene: TRBD1; clone size: NA; J gene: TRBJ2-7; V gene: TRBV5-6; CDR3 DNA: TGTGCCAGCAGCTTGAGGACAGGCGCCTCCTACGAGCAGTACTTC; CDR3 protein: CASSLRTGASYEQYF
D gene: TRBD2; clone size: few; J gene: TRBJ2-5; V gene: TRBV15; CDR3 DNA: TGTGCCACCAGCAGAGGGGCGGGAGGGCCGCAGACCCAGTACTTC; CDR3 protein: CATSRGAGGPQTQYF
D gene: NA; clone size: many; J gene: TRBJ2-7; V gene: TRBV6-1; CDR3 DNA: TGTGCCAGCATTGAGGGGATTCTCGGTCGGTACTACGAGCAGTACTTC; CDR3 protein: CASIEGILGRYYEQYF
D gene: NA; clone size: NA; J gene: TRBJ1-1; V gene: TRBV30; CDR3 DNA: TGTGCCTGGAGTCCGGGGCTCCCGAACACTGAAGCTTTCTTT; CDR3 protein: CAWSPGLPNTEAFF
D gene: TRBD1; clone size: NA; J gene: TRBJ1-5; V gene: TRBV7-8; CDR3 DNA: TGTGCCAGCAGCCTAGACCGGACAGGGAGGACTCAGCCCCAGCATTTT; CDR3 protein: CASSLDRTGRTQPQHF